The 17 T cell receptor beta chains listed next were all sequenced from one sample in a study of CD8 T cells in Susac syndrome. The RNA input was roughly 0.45 to 1 ug, and it was reverse transcribed with random hexamers. TCRdb recomputed calls from the immunoSEQ multiplex PCR reads with MiXCR, one row per CDR3 protein. The data show around 220,000 distinct CDR3 sequences, with about 93% seen just once and about 0.15% held by the top ten. Sample: CD8+ T cells from PBMCs. Every receptor here comes from a human donor with multiple sclerosis.

The gene calls are TRBV25-1 and TRBJ2-7; tentatively, D is TRBD2 (6 bases). Trimming left V 6 bases short and J 2 bases short, with 20 bases between. The CDR3 length is 16 residues. Germline V CDR1 and CDR2: MGHDK, SYGVNS. The CDR3 spells CASSAGTPPEPYEQYF. The DNA of the CDR3 is TGTGCCAGCAGCGCCGGGACTCCCCCCGAACCCTACGAGCAGTACTTC.

The chain recombines TRBV4-3 with TRBJ2-2; D possibly corresponds to TRBD2 (6 bases). The CDR3 totals 17 residues. Trimming left V 2 bases short and J 5 bases short, with 18 bases between. From germline, CDR1 is LGHNA and CDR2 YSLEER. For the CDR3, the DNA is TGCGCCAGCAGCCAACTACTAGCAGAGGAGGGGACCGGGGAGCTGTTTTTT. This translates into CASSQLLAEEGTGELFF.

The genes are TRBV5-4 and TRBJ1-6; TRBD1 is a possible D gene (6 bases). Germline CDR1 is SGHNT and CDR2 is YYREEE (reference sequence). The V and J ends lost 3 bases and 3 bases respectively, with 16 bases between them. CDR3 length equals 17 residues. This CDR3 reads CASSYTGLGDYNSPLHF. The CDR3 region has the DNA TGTGCCAGCAGCTACACAGGGTTGGGGGACTATAATTCACCCCTCCACTTT.

J is TRBJ2-1 and V is TRBV19; 7 bases agree with TRBD2. The CDR3 is made up of 15 amino acids. CDR1 is LNHDA, CDR2 SQIVND, per germline (reference sequence). Trimming at V came to 7 bases and at J to 3 bases, leaving 9 bases not matched to a gene. CDR3 sequence reads: CASTHTGGGYNEQFF. The DNA of the CDR3 is TGTGCCAGTACCCACACAGGCGGGGGCTACAATGAGCAGTTCTTC.

J is TRBJ2-2 and V is TRBV13; 11 bases fit TRBD2. There are 16 residues in the CDR3. In germline, CDR1 is PRHDT, CDR2 FYEKMQ (reference sequence). Germline trimming cut 5 bases from V and 1 base from J; bases unmatched to any gene: 3. The CDR3 DNA sequence: TGTGCCAGCAGCGCCGGACTAGCGGGGAACACCGGGGAGCTGTTTTTT. Translation gives CASSAGLAGNTGELFF.

This chain joins TRBV11-2 and TRBJ1-1; no clear D gene. CDR3 length: 13 residues. V lost 3 bases, J lost 6 bases, and 11 bases lay in between. Germline V CDR1 and CDR2: SGHAT, FQNNGV. CDR3 DNA sequence: TGTGCCAGCAGCTTGGACGGGTTCGCTGAAGCTTTCTTT. Amino acids: CASSLDGFAEAFF.

The gene calls are TRBV24-1 and TRBJ2-3, with TRBD2 matching over 12 bases. From germline, CDR1 is KGHDR and CDR2 SFDVKD. J lost 0 bases, V lost 4 bases, and 13 bases had no gene match. This CDR3 is 20 amino acids long. CDR3 protein: CATSDDGLAGPPGSTDTQYF. The DNA for the CDR3 is TGTGCCACCAGTGACGACGGACTAGCGGGGCCCCCCGGGAGCACAGATACGCAGTATTTT.

The chain joins TRBV7-8 to TRBJ1-5, with D perhaps TRBD1 (5 bases). CDR3 length: 15 amino acids. The V end was cut by 5 bases, the J end by 6 bases, with 17 bases between. Germline V gene sequence: CDR1 SGHVS, CDR2 FQNEAQ. CDR3 region: CASSGGIPDGQPQHF. The CDR3 DNA reads TGTGCCAGCAGCGGGGGGATCCCTGATGGTCAGCCCCAGCATTTT.

The rearrangement joins TRBV19 to TRBJ2-6; D unclear. The CDR3 is made up of 16 amino acids. CDR1 is LNHDA, CDR2 SQIVND, per germline (reference sequence). With 7 bases removed from V and 0 bases from J, the gap between germline ends came to 13 bases. CDR3 amino acids: CASTPSDGSGANVLTF. CDR3 DNA: TGTGCCAGTACCCCGAGTGACGGCTCTGGGGCCAACGTCCTGACTTTC.

V gene TRBV28 combines with J gene TRBJ2-1; 7 nucleotides agree with TRBD1. The CDR3 totals 15 residues. The V segment lost 1 base and the J segment 2 bases; nucleotides outside the gene matches: 2. The germline V gene has CDR1 MDHEN and CDR2 SYDVKM. The CDR3 sequence is CASSLSDRPYNEQFF. The CDR3 coding sequence is TGTGCCAGCAGTTTATCGGACAGGCCCTACAATGAGCAGTTCTTC.

This clonotype has just one count. The V call is TRBV7-2, the J call TRBJ2-5; D not resolved. Per germline, CDR1 SGHTA and CDR2 FQGNSA. V was cut by 5 bases and J by 5 bases, with 6 bases left in between. This CDR3 has 11 amino acids. The chain's CDR3 is CASSRPETQYF. The CDR3 DNA reads TGTGCCAGCAGCCGACCGGAGACCCAGTACTTC.

V gene TRBV13 combines with J gene TRBJ2-4, with D maybe TRBD1 (6 bases). The V gene lost 3 bases and the J gene lost 5 bases, with 8 bases spanning the gap. CDR1 and CDR2 (germline): PRHDT, FYEKMQ (reference sequence). The CDR3 has 13 amino acids. This chain's CDR3 is CASSFTGQNIQYF. The CDR3 DNA reads as TGTGCCAGCAGCTTCACAGGGCAAAACATTCAGTACTTC.

The chain links TRBV9 to TRBJ2-3; the match to TRBD2 covers 8 bases. V was clipped by 3 bases and J by 6 bases; unmatched bases: 6. CDR3 size: 14 residues. Germline lookup yields CDR1 SGDLS and CDR2 YYNGEE. The CDR3 here is CASSGSGSRDTQYF. The CDR3 coding sequence is TGTGCCAGCAGCGGGAGCGGGAGTAGGGATACGCAGTATTTT.

The V gene is TRBV30, the J gene TRBJ2-1; 7 positions agree with TRBD2. This CDR3 is built from 18 residues. CDR1 is GTSNPN and CDR2 is SVGIG in the germline V gene (reference sequence). The trim removed 8 bases at V and 0 bases at J, leaving 19 bases unmatched. Here the CDR3 reads CAGDFLAVRRSSYNEQFF. The CDR3 DNA follows: TGTGCCGGGGACTTTCTAGCGGTCAGGCGAAGCTCCTACAATGAGCAGTTCTTC.

The rearrangement joins TRBV2 to TRBJ2-3, with 10 bases identical to TRBD2. Unmatched junction bases numbered 4, after V lost 7 bases and J lost 6 bases. Germline lookup yields CDR1 SNHLY and CDR2 FYNNEI. This CDR3 has 13 residues. CDR3 nucleotides: TGTGCCAGCAAGGCTAGCGGGGGCGATACGCAGTATTTT. As protein: CASKASGGDTQYF.

This clonotype was seen once. The chain joins TRBV27 to TRBJ1-2; 11 nucleotides match TRBD1. The CDR3 contains 16 residues. V trimming: 5 bases; J trimming: 6 bases; junction bases outside the gene matches: 11. CDR1 and CDR2 (germline): MNHEY, SMNVEV (reference sequence). This CDR3 reads CASSTWTGGALNGYTF. The CDR3 DNA follows: TGTGCCAGCAGTACCTGGACAGGGGGCGCTTTAAATGGCTACACCTTC.

The chain carries TRBV6-2 or TRBV6-3 and TRBJ1-1; D uncertain. V gave up 0 bases and J gave up 1 base, with 12 bases separating them. Germline V gene data show CDR1 as MNHEY and CDR2 as SVGEGT. The CDR3 is 16 amino acids. The CDR3 coding sequence is TGTGCCAGCAGTTACTCGACCCTACTAGGGAACACTGAAGCTTTCTTT. It codes for CASSYSTLLGNTEAFF.